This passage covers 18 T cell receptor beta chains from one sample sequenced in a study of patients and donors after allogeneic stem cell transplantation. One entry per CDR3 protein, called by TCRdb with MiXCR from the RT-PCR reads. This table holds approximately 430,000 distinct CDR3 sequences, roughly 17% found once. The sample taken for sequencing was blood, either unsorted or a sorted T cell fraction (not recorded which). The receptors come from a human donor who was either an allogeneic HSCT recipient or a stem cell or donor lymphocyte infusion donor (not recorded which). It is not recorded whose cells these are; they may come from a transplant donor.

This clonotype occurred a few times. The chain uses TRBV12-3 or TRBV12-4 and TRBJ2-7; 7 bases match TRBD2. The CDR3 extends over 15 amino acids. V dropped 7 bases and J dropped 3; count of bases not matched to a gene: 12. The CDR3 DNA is TGTGCCAGCAATTCTCGGGGGTGGGGGGGCTACGAGCAGTACTTC. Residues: CASNSRGWGGYEQYF.

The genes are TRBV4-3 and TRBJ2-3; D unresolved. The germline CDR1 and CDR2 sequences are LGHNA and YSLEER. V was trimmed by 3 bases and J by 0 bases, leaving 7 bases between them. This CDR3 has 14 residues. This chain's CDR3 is CASSHGLSTDTQYF. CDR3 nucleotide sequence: TGCGCCAGCAGCCACGGCTTGAGCACAGATACGCAGTATTTT.

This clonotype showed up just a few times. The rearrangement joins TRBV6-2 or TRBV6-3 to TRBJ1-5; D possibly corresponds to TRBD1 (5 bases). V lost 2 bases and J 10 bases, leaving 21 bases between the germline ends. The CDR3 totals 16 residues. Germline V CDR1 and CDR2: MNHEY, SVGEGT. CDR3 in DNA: TGTGCCAGCAGTTACAATCGAATCTGGGGGATCAGCCCCCAGCATTTT. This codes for CASSYNRIWGISPQHF.

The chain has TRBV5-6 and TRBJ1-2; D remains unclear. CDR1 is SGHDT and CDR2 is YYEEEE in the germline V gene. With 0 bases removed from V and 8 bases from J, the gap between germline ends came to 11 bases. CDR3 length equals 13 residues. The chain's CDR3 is CASSLDYGGGYTF. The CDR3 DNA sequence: TGTGCCAGCAGCTTGGATTATGGAGGGGGCTACACCTTC.

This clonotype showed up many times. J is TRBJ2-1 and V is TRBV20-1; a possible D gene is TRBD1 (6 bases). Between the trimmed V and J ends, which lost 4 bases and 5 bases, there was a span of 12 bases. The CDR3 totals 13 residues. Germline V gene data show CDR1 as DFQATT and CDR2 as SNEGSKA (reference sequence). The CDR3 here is CSAKGTKDNEQFF. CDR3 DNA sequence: TGCAGTGCTAAAGGGACAAAGGACAATGAGCAGTTCTTC.

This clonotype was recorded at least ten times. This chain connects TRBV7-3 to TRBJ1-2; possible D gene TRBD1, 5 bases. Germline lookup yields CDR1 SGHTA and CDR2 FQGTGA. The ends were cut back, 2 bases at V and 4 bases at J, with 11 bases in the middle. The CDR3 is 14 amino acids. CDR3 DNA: TGTGCCAGCAGCTTACGTCCAGGGCCCTATGGCTACACCTTC. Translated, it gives CASSLRPGPYGYTF.

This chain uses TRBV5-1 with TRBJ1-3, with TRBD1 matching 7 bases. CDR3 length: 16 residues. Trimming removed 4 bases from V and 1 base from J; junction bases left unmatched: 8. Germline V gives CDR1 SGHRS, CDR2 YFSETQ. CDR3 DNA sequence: TGCGCCAGCAGCCGGGGCGACAGGGAATCTGGAAACACCATATATTTT. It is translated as CASSRGDRESGNTIYF.

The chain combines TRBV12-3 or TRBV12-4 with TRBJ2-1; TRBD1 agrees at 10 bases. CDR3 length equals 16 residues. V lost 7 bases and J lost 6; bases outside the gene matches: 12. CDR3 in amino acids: CASTPGGQGVLNEQFF. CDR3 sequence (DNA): TGTGCCAGCACCCCCGGTGGACAGGGGGTTCTCAATGAGCAGTTCTTC.

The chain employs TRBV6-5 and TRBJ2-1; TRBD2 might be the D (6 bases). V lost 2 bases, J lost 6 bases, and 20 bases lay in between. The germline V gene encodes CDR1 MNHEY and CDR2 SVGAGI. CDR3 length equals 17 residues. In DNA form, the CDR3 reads TGTGCCAGCAGTTACCGGGTCCTTAAAGCGGGCCTCAATGAGCAGTTCTTC. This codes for CASSYRVLKAGLNEQFF.

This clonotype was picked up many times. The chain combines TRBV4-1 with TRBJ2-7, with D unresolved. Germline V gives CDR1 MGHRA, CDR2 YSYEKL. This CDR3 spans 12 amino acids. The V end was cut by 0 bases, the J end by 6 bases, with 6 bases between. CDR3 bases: TGCGCCAGCAGCCAAGAGACTTCCGAGCAGTACTTC. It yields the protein CASSQETSEQYF.

The CDR3 sequence: CASSLVLGADTQYF. Written as DNA, the CDR3 is TGCGCCAGCAGCCTAGTCCTGGGGGCAGATACGCAGTATTTT. The genes are TRBV4-3 and TRBJ2-3; D might be TRBD1 or TRBD2, each matching 5 bases. Looked up from germline, CDR1 is LGHNA and CDR2 is YSLEER. The CDR3 covers 14 residues. V dropped 4 bases and J dropped 4 bases, with 12 bases sitting between them.

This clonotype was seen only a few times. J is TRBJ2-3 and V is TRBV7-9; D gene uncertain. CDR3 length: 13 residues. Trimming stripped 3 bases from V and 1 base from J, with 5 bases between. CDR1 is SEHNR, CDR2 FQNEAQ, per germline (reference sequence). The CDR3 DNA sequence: TGTGCCAGCAGCTTTGTGGGCACAGATACGCAGTATTTT. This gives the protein CASSFVGTDTQYF.

The CDR3 loop is CASMKTSGPYEQYF. The CDR3 coding sequence is TGTGCCAGCATGAAGACTAGCGGACCTTACGAGCAGTACTTC. The rearrangement links TRBV28 to TRBJ2-7; 9 nucleotides match TRBD2. J gave up 4 bases and V 7 bases, and 8 bases lay outside the gene matches. Per germline, CDR1 MDHEN and CDR2 SYDVKM. The CDR3 loop spans 14 amino acids.

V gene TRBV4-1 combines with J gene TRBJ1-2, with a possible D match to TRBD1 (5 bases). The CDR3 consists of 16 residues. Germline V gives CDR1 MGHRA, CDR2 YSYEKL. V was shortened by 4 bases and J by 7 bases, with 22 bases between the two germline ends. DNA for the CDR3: TGCGCCAGCAGCCCTCCCCCGGGAGGGGTCTCTTCTGGCTACACCTTC. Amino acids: CASSPPPGGVSSGYTF.

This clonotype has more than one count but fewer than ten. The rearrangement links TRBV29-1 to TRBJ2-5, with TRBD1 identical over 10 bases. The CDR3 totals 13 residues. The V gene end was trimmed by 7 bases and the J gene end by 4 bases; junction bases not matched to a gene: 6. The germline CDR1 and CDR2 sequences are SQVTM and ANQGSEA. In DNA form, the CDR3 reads TGCAGCGGAAGACAGGGGGCAGGAGAGACCCAGTACTTC. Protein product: CSGRQGAGETQYF.

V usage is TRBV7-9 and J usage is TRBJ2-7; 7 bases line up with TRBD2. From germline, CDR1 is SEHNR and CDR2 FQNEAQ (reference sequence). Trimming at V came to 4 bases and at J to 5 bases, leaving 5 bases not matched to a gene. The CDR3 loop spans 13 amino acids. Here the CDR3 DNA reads TGTGCCAGCAGCTCTCGACTAGCCGACGAGCAGTACTTC. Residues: CASSSRLADEQYF.

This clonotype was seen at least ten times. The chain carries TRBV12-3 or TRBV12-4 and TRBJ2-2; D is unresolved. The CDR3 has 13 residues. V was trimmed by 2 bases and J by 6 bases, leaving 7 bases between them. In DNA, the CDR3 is TGTGCCAGCAGTTTACTCCTATCCGGGGAGCTGTTTTTT. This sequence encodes CASSLLLSGELFF.

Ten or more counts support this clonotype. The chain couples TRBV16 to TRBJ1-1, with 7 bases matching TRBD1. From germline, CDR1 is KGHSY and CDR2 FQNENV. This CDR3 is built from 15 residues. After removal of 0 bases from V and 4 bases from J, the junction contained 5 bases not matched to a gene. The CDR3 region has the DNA TGTGCCAGCAGCCAATCGGCCGCAGGGGGCACTGAAGCTTTCTTT. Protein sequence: CASSQSAAGGTEAFF.